This T cell receptor beta chain was identified during a study of identifying expanded T cells in peripheral blood. Regarding the study as a whole: Technical replicates showed roughly 1.2 changed clones; two weeks roughly 15; four weeks 19. Clone count variance between roughly 2-week samples rose with total template count.

This CDR3 is 18 amino acids long. Between the trimmed V and J ends, which lost 5 bases and 0 bases, there was a span of 17 bases. Germline values: CDR1 MGHDK, CDR2 SYGVNS. Healthy donors had no documented immune events, such as infections, while sampled. Assay: immunoSEQ multiplex PCR; the TCRdb copy retains only in-frame clones and omits some. The data contain about 100,000 clones, around 86% of them singletons. A note on this clone: Its antigen is not identified.

The V gene is TRBV25-1, the J gene TRBJ2-6; D possibly corresponds to TRBD2 (5 bases). The sequence was obtained from a person aged 18-69 years in good health. Sequencing input: blood. CDR3 coding DNA: TGTGCCAGCAGTCCACCTAGACGGGATTTCTCTGGGGCCAACGTCCTGACTTTC. Translated: CASSPPRRDFSGANVLTF.